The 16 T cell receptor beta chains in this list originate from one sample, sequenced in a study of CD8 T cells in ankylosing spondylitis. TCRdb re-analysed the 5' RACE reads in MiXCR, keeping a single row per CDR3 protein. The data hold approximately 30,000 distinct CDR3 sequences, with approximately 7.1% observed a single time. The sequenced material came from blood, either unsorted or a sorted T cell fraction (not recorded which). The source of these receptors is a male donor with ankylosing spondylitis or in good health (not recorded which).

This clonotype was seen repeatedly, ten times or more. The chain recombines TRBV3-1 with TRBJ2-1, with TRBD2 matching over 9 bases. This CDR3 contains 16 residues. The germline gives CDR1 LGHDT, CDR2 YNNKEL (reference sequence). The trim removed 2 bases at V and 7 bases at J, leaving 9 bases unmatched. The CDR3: CASSQHRASGVNEQFF. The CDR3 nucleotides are TGTGCCAGCAGCCAACACAGGGCTAGCGGGGTTAATGAGCAGTTCTTC.

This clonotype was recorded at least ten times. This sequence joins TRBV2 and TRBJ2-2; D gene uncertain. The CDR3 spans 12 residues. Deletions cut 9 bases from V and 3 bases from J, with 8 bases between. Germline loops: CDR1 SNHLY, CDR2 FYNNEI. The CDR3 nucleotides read TGTGCCAGTCGACAATACACCGGGGAGCTGTTTTTT. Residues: CASRQYTGELFF.

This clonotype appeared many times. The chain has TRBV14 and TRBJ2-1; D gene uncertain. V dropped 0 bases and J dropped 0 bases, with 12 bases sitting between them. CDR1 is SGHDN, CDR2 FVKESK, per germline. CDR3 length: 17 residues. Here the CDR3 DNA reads TGTGCCAGCAGCCAAGATCCGCCAGGCCGCTCCTACAATGAGCAGTTCTTC. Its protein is CASSQDPPGRSYNEQFF. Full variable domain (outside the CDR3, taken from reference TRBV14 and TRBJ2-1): EAGVTQFPSHSVIEKGQTVTLRCDPISGHDNLYWYRRVMGKEIKFLLHFVKESKQDESGMPNNRFLAERTGGTYSTLKVQPAELEDSGVYFCASSQDPPGRSYNEQFFGPGTRLTVL.

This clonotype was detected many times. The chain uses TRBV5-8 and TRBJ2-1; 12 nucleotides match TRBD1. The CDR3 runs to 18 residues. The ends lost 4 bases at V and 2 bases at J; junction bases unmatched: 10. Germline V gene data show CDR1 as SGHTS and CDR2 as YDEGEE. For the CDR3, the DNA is TGTGCCAGCAGCACCGGGATAGGGACAGGGGGCCCCTACAATGAGCAGTTCTTC. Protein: CASSTGIGTGGPYNEQFF.

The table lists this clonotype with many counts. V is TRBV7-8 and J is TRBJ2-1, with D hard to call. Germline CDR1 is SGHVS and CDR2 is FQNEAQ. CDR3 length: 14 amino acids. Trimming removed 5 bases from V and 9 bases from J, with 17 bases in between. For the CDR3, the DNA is TGTGCCAGCAGCCCGGAAGGATCTTTGGGTGAGCAGTTCTTC. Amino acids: CASSPEGSLGEQFF.

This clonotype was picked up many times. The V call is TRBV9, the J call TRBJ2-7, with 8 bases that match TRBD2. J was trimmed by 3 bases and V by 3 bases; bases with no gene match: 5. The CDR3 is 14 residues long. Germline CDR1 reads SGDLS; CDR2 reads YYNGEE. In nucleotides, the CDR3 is TGTGCCAGCAGCGCCGTAGCGGGAAGCTACGAGCAGTACTTC. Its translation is CASSAVAGSYEQYF.

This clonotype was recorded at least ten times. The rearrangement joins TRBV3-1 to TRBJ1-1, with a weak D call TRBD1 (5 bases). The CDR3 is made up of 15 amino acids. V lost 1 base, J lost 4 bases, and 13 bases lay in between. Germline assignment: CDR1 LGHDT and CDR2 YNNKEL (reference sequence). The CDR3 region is CASSQVTRAGTEAFF. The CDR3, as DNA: TGTGCCAGCAGCCAAGTGACCAGGGCCGGCACTGAAGCTTTCTTT.

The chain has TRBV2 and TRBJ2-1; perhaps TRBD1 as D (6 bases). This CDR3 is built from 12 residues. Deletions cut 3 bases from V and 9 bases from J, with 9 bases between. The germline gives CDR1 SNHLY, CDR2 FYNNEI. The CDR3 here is CASSEGASEQFF. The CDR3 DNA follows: TGTGCCAGCAGTGAGGGGGCGAGTGAGCAGTTCTTC.

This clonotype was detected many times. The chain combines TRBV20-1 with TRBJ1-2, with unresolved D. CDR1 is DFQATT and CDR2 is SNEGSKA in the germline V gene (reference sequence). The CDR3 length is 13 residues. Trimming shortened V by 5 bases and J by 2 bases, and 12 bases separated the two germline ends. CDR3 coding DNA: TGCAGTGCTGCCGGGTCTCCCAACTATGGCTACACCTTC. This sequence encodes CSAAGSPNYGYTF.

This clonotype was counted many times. This CDR3 is CASSLGGGQNTQYF. The DNA for the CDR3 is TGCGCCAGCAGCTTGGGCGGGGGACAGAATACGCAGTATTTT. V is TRBV5-1 and J is TRBJ2-3, with D perhaps given as TRBD1 or TRBD2 (7 bases each). The CDR3 length is 14 residues. Trimming pared 0 bases from V and 7 bases from J, leaving 12 bases between. CDR1 is SGHRS and CDR2 is YFSETQ in the germline V gene.

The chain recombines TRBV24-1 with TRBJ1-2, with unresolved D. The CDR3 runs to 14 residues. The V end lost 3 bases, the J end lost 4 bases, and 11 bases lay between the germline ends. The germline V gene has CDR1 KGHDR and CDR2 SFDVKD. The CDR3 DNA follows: TGTGCCACCAGTGATGCCGCAGCGGGCTATGGCTACACCTTC. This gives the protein CATSDAAAGYGYTF.

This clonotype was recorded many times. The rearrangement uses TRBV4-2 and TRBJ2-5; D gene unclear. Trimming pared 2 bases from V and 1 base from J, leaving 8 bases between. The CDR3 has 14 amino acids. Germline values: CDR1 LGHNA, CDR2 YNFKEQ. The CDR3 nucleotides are TGTGCCAGCAGCCAAAGACACCTCCAAGAGACCCAGTACTTC. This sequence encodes CASSQRHLQETQYF.

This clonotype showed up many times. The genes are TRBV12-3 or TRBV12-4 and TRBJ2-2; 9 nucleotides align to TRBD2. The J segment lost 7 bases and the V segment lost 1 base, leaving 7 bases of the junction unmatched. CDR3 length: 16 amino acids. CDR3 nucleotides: TGTGCCAGCAGTTTAGGGGCGGGAGGGCTTGGCGGGGAGCTGTTTTTT. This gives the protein CASSLGAGGLGGELFF.

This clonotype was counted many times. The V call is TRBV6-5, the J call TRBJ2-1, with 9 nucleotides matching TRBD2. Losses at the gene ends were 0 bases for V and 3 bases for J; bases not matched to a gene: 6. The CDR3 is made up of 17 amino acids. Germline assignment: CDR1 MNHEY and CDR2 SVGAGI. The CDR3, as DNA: TGTGCCAGCAGTTACTCGCTCGGGACTAGCCTCTACAATGAGCAGTTCTTC. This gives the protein CASSYSLGTSLYNEQFF.

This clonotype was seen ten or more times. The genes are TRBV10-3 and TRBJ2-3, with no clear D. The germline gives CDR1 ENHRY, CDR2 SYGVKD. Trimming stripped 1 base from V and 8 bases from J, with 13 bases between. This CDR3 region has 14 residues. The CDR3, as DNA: TGTGCCATCAGTGAGTATGCAGGCCATGCTACGCAGTATTTT. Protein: CAISEYAGHATQYF.

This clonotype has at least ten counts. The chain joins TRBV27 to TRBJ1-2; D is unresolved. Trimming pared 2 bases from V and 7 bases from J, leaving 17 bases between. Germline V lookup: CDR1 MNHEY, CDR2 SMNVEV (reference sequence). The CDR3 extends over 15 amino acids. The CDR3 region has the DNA TGTGCCAGCAGTTTAAGTTTCGGGGATCCCAGTGGCTACACCTTC. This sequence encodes CASSLSFGDPSGYTF.